This T cell receptor beta chain was captured by sequencing in a study of T cell repertoires in cytomegalovirus infection. About the research overall: Public TCR beta signatures provided an indication of both CMV infection and a matching HLA type.

TCRdb processed the reads anew with MiXCR; each CDR3 protein has one entry. The sample holds about 140,000 distinct CDR3 sequences; 5.5% to 8% are singletons and the top ten take under 20%. Germline V gene data show CDR1 as LGHNA and CDR2 as YNFKEQ. The CDR3 loop spans 18 amino acids. V shed 0 bases, J shed 0 bases, and the junction held 9 bases outside the gene matches. The specimen sequenced was PBMCs. This TCR was recovered from a human donor in good health (CMV status not recorded). Some clones in this sample may be carry-over from other donors' samples. The gene calls are TRBV4-2 and TRBJ2-3; 7 positions agree with TRBD1. The DNA of the CDR3 is TGTGCCAGCAGCCAAGATGGGACAGCGAGTAGGAGCACAGATACGCAGTATTTT. Protein product: CASSQDGTASRSTDTQYF.